The rows below give T cell receptor beta chains drawn from one sample of a study of cytomegalovirus exposure and HLA in healthy donors. Sequencing was performed with immunoSEQ multiplex PCR; in TCRdb, only in-frame clones are kept and a portion is missing. The sample gives under 200,000 clones, almost 75% of which show up once; 5% to 6.5% is in the top ten. The sequencing input was PBMCs. The source of these receptors is a woman aged 18-29 years in good health and CMV-seropositive. Both conserved end residues are part of each CDR3. D genes are given only for firm matches. Clone size is given for some rows only: seen once, a few or many times, or a class if the clone is expanded.

abundance: .
j_gene: TRBJ2-1
v_gene: TRBV7-2
d_gene: TRBD2
CDR3aa: CASSWVGLAGYNEQFF
CDR3nt: TGTGCCAGCAGCTGGGTGGGACTAGCGGGGTACAATGAGCAGTTCTTC

abundance: .
j_gene: TRBJ2-7
v_gene: TRBV30
d_gene: .
CDR3aa: CAWSVGVTYEQYF
CDR3nt: TGTGCCTGGAGTGTAGGGGTTACGTACGAGCAGTACTTC

abundance: few
j_gene: TRBJ1-5
v_gene: TRBV30
d_gene: .
CDR3aa: CAWSPSRTSISNQPQHF
CDR3nt: TGTGCCTGGAGTCCTTCTCGGACATCCATAAGCAATCAGCCCCAGCATTTT

abundance: .
j_gene: TRBJ2-7
v_gene: TRBV7-6
d_gene: TRBD2
CDR3aa: CASSLAPSGGSYEQYF
CDR3nt: TGTGCCAGCAGCTTAGCTCCTAGCGGGGGGTCCTACGAGCAGTACTTC

abundance: .
j_gene: TRBJ2-2
v_gene: TRBV7-6
d_gene: .
CDR3aa: CASKRDTLTGELFF
CDR3nt: TGTGCCAGCAAAAGGGACACCTTAACCGGGGAGCTGTTTTTT

abundance: once
j_gene: TRBJ2-5
v_gene: TRBV5-1
d_gene: TRBD1
CDR3aa: CASSYTGGTETQYF
CDR3nt: TGCGCCAGCAGCTACACAGGGGGTACGGAGACCCAGTACTTC

abundance: .
j_gene: TRBJ2-1
v_gene: TRBV7-2
d_gene: .
CDR3aa: CASSLRENEQFF
CDR3nt: TGTGCCAGCAGCTTACGAGAGAATGAGCAGTTCTTC

abundance: .
j_gene: TRBJ2-1
v_gene: TRBV11-2
d_gene: .
CDR3aa: CASSLGVRPPNEQFF
CDR3nt: TGTGCCAGCAGCTTAGGGGTGAGGCCACCGAATGAGCAGTTCTTC

abundance: .
j_gene: TRBJ2-7
v_gene: TRBV7-8
d_gene: TRBD2
CDR3aa: CASSLRSGASGVEQYF
CDR3nt: TGTGCCAGCAGCTTAAGATCCGGGGCTAGCGGGGTCGAGCAGTACTTC

abundance: once
j_gene: TRBJ2-5
v_gene: TRBV9
d_gene: .
CDR3aa: CASSVQPVTPQETQYF
CDR3nt: TGTGCCAGCAGCGTTCAGCCGGTGACTCCCCAAGAGACCCAGTACTTC

abundance: .
j_gene: TRBJ2-7
v_gene: TRBV5-6
d_gene: .
CDR3aa: CASSLALGPTGTHEQYF
CDR3nt: TGTGCCAGCAGCTTGGCTCTGGGGCCCACAGGGACCCACGAGCAGTACTTC

abundance: .
j_gene: TRBJ2-2
v_gene: TRBV5-6
d_gene: .
CDR3aa: CASSLAQGAEVSGELFF
CDR3nt: TGTGCCAGCAGCTTGGCCCAGGGTGCAGAAGTGTCCGGGGAGCTGTTTTTT

abundance: .
j_gene: TRBJ1-5
v_gene: TRBV7-8
d_gene: TRBD1
CDR3aa: CASSSGTGGRQPQHF
CDR3nt: TGTGCCAGCAGCTCGGGGACAGGGGGCCGGCAGCCCCAGCATTTT

abundance: few
j_gene: TRBJ2-3
v_gene: TRBV7-3
d_gene: TRBD2
CDR3aa: CASSLTAGGGSDTQYF
CDR3nt: TGTGCCAGCAGCTTAACAGCGGGGGGCGGGTCAGATACGCAGTATTTT

abundance: .
j_gene: TRBJ2-7
v_gene: TRBV7-7
d_gene: .
CDR3aa: CASSLAAGREQYF
CDR3nt: TGTGCTAGCAGCTTAGCAGCGGGCCGCGAGCAGTACTTC

abundance: .
j_gene: TRBJ2-7
v_gene: TRBV6-5
d_gene: TRBD1
CDR3aa: CASRTRDRRSYEQYF
CDR3nt: TGTGCCAGCAGAACCCGGGACAGAAGGTCCTACGAGCAGTACTTC

abundance: .
j_gene: TRBJ1-2
v_gene: TRBV5-1
d_gene: TRBD1
CDR3aa: CASSLGRGTANYGYTF
CDR3nt: TGCGCCAGCAGCTTGGGACGGGGGACAGCTAACTATGGCTACACCTTC